This T cell receptor beta chain was profiled in a study of PD-1 blockade in classical Hodgkin lymphoma (dated by TCRdb to between 2020 and 2021). Broadly, across the study: Nivolumab dosing was 3 mg/kg intravenously every 2 weeks, continuing until either disease progression or unacceptable toxicity. To define a peripheral blood immune signature of response to PD-1 blockade in classical Hodgkin lymphoma, the study combined TCR beta sequencing with CyTOF.

Genomic DNA was extracted with the Qiagen DNeasy kit from unsorted PBMCs and from negatively selected CD4+ and CD8+ fractions. Using primers that anneal to V and J segments, immunoSEQ multiplex PCR amplified the TCR beta CDR3 regions. Amplification bias was minimized using a synthetic immune receptor repertoire, and residual bias was removed computationally after sequencing. On the study's bioinformatics: Custom Python scripts were used to quantify repertoire diversity as the Shannon entropy index. The unsorted, CD4+ and CD8+ repertoires were each analyzed separately, with the exception of combined analyses, where CD4+ and CD8+ sequences were merged in silico. Clonal expansion was defined as a frequency increase of at least 2-fold after treatment compared with C1D1, and clones undetected at baseline were assigned a pseudocount of 0.5. Singleton clones were defined as clones with 0 or 1 copy at C1D1, and non-singleton clones were defined as clones with 2 or more copies. Clones expanded in unsorted samples were assigned a CD4+, CD8+ or unknown annotation through matching of protein sequences in sorted samples from the same patient. Wilcoxon tests were applied to paired samples to test diversity changes from C1D1 to C4D1. TCRdb mirrors the immuneACCESS table, restricted to in-frame sequences. Some clones are absent from its copies; in checked studies, under half trace to an unresolved V gene, and the reason for the others is unknown. That table gives V, J and clone size, and the DNA gave D and trimming. This sample has about 22,000 clones in its table, and around 68% of those were observed once. Clones ranked in the top ten supply 1.2% of the sample.

Points on this clone: Its antigen is not yet known. The input lacks base qualities; no much larger clone sits a single base away.

CDR1 SGHNT and CDR2 YYREEE are derived from the germline V gene (reference sequence). Trimming leaves V shorter by 1 base and J shorter by 0 bases, with the junction holding 2 bases beyond the gene matches. The CDR3, cysteine through phenylalanine, is 15 amino acids long. This entry keeps only the CDR3 DNA: 45 bases, framed from base 1. Findings and caveats that apply to the study as a whole: The study was limited to a single clinical trial cohort, and causes of repertoire differences, possibly disease activity or prior therapy, remained undefined. Lower diversity was observed in patients in whom nivolumab was started less than 1 year after ASCT, and these patients were excluded from later analyses so that confounding by immune reconstitution would be avoided. Baseline TCR diversity was reported as lower in newly diagnosed patients than in healthy donors, and lower still in relapsed/refractory patients. Baseline diversity similar to that of newly diagnosed patients was observed in trial patients achieving complete response, whereas significantly lower diversity was observed in partial responders and progressors. CD4+ but not CD8+ TCR diversity rose significantly by C4D1 (p=0.0027 vs p=0.16), most apparent in complete responders (p=0.02).

Per the publication, the time point label means: cycle 4 day 1 (C4D1), after 6 weeks of nivolumab. Every trial patient had relapsed after autologous stem cell transplantation, and cohorts A, B and C differed in prior brentuximab vedotin exposure. Magnetic negative selection with a Miltenyi CD4+ T cell isolation kit was used to purify CD4+ T cells from thawed PBMCs. The trial cohort included around 56 patients with relapsed/refractory classical Hodgkin lymphoma, and each patient had a best overall response of complete response, partial response or progressive disease. In the multi-cohort phase II CheckMate 205 trial, trial patients received single-agent nivolumab. Best overall response was determined by an independent review committee according to the 2007 International Working Group response criteria. Trial PBMCs were obtained immediately prior to nivolumab initiation (C1D1) and on therapy at cycle 2 day 1 and cycle 4 day 1. Peripheral blood was collected in 8 mL Vacutainer Cell Preparation Tubes, from which PBMCs were isolated by centrifugation and then cryopreserved. Purified CD4+ and CD8+ fractions were prepared only for cases with an additional available PBMC sample. Magnetically labelled cells were removed on LS columns in a quadroMACS separator, and the flow-through was retained as the purified fraction.

The clonotype was recovered from a human donor with classical Hodgkin lymphoma. The sequences come from CD4+ T cells from blood, collected before the fourth cycle of nivolumab. The chain uses TRBV5-4 and TRBJ2-7, with 9 bases matching TRBD2. Here the CDR3 is given as CASSLQRGDSYEQYF. In nucleotide form, the sequence is TGTGCCAGCAGCTTGCAGCGGGGGGACTCCTACGAGCAGTACTTC.